This T cell receptor beta chain was recovered during a study of technical replicates of blood from several donors. The assay was immunoSEQ multiplex PCR, and TCRdb's table has in-frame clones only and misses some. In the table there are over 75,000 clones, around 97% of which are singletons. The CDR3 covers 16 residues. The trim removed 4 bases at V and 7 bases at J, leaving 11 bases unmatched. The germline gives CDR1 SGHNT, CDR2 YENEEA. This rearrangement joins TRBV11-3 to TRBJ2-2; 8 bases line up with TRBD2. Sequencing was performed on T cells isolated from PBMCs. The sequence was collected from a human donor in good health. The CDR3 spells CASSSIRGGRDGELFF. The CDR3 nucleotides read TGTGCCAGCAGCTCCATACGCGGGGGGAGGGACGGGGAGCTGTTTTTT.